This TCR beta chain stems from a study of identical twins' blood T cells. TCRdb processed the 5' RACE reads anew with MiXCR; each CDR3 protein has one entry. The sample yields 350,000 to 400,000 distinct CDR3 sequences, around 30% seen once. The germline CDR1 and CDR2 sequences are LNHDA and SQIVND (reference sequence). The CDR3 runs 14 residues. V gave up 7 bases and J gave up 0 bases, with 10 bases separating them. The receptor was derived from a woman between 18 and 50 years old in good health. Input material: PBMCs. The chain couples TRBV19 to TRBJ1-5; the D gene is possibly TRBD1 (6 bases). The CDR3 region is CASTRQASNQPQHF. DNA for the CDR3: TGTGCCAGTACTCGACAGGCTAGCAATCAGCCCCAGCATTTT.